A selection of T cell receptor beta chains follows, all from one sample in a study of shared clonotypes between healthy human individuals. Sequencing was performed with immunoSEQ multiplex PCR; in TCRdb, only in-frame clones are kept and a portion is missing. The data show about 330,000 clones, roughly 84% seen once. Sequencing was carried out using memory CD8+ T cells sorted from blood. The origin of the receptors is a man in his late teens or twenties in good health. CDR3s include the opening cysteine and the closing phenylalanine or tryptophan. The D gene is left open where the match is weak. Clone sizes are given selectively: once, few, many, or a class where the clone is expanded.

>.|TRBJ1-6|TRBV11-2|14|.
TGTGCCAGCAGCTTCACCAGGGATAATTCACCCCTCCACTTT
CASSFTRDNSPLHF
>.|TRBJ2-7|TRBV25-1|13|.
TGTGCCAGCAGTGTTGGGGTGACCTACGAGCAGTACTTC
CASSVGVTYEQYF
>.|TRBJ2-7|TRBV7-8|16|TRBD2
TGTGCCAGCAGCTTCGGACTAGCGGGAGTCAGCTACGAGCAGTACTTC
CASSFGLAGVSYEQYF
>once|TRBJ2-7|TRBV19|14|.
TGTGCCAGTAGTCCCTCGGCCGGCTCCTACGAGCAGTACTTC
CASSPSAGSYEQYF
>.|TRBJ1-1|TRBV7-9|17|TRBD1
TGTGCCAGCAGCTTAGTAATCGGACAGGGAGGAGACACTGAAGCTTTCTTT
CASSLVIGQGGDTEAFF
>once|TRBJ2-1|TRBV5-1|16|TRBD1
TGCGCCAGCAGCTGGTACGCCGGGGACAGCTACAATGAGCAGTTCTTC
CASSWYAGDSYNEQFF
>.|TRBJ1-1|TRBV4-1|17|.
TGCGCCAGCAGCCACACCTCCGAGGGGGGGATGAACACTGAAGCTTTCTTT
CASSHTSEGGMNTEAFF
>.|TRBJ2-1|TRBV7-9|16|TRBD1
TGTGCCAGCAGCTCCCAGGGACAGTTCTCCTACAATGAGCAGTTCTTC
CASSSQGQFSYNEQFF
>.|TRBJ2-1|TRBV5-1|13|.
TGCGCCAGCAGCTCCGATATGGGCAATGAGCAGTTCTTC
CASSSDMGNEQFF
>once|TRBJ2-7|TRBV4-3|15|.
TGCGCCAGCAGCCAAGTCCTACTGGGGGACTACGAGCAGTACTTC
CASSQVLLGDYEQYF
>.|TRBJ1-2|TRBV10-2|14|.
TGCGCCAGCAGATTGGCTACGAGCACCTATGGCTACACCTTC
CASRLATSTYGYTF
>.|TRBJ2-7|TRBV27|14|TRBD2
TGTGCCAGCACTCCGCTAGCGGGAGCCAACGAGCAGTACTTC
CASTPLAGANEQYF
>.|TRBJ2-3|TRBV5-1|17|TRBD2
TGCGCCAGCAGCCAAATCCCTGGAGCGGGGGGCACAGATACGCAGTATTTT
CASSQIPGAGGTDTQYF
>.|TRBJ1-5|TRBV5-8|14|.
TGTGCCAGCAGCTTGGACGGGAACGGGCAGCCCCAGCATTTT
CASSLDGNGQPQHF
>.|TRBJ1-5|TRBV27|15|.
TGTGCCAGCAGTCTTACGGGGCCAGGTGGTCAGCCCCAGCATTTT
CASSLTGPGGQPQHF
>.|TRBJ2-7|TRBV9|15|TRBD1
TGTGCCAGCAGCTGGGGACAGGGAGGGTCCTACGAGCAGTACTTC
CASSWGQGGSYEQYF
>.|TRBJ2-5|TRBV7-9|15|.
TGTGCCAGCAGCTTAATAATCGGGACTCAAGAGACCCAGTACTTC
CASSLIIGTQETQYF
>.|TRBJ2-5|TRBV23-1|15|.
TGCGCCAGCAGTCGCCGGACAACCTGCCAAGAGACCCAGTACTTC
CASSRRTTCQETQYF
>once|TRBJ2-7|TRBV14|15|.
TGTGCCAGCAGCCCGGGGCGGGCGAGCTCCTACGAGCAGTACTTC
CASSPGRASSYEQYF
>.|TRBJ2-3|TRBV5-1|16|TRBD1
TGCGCCAGCAGCCTAGTGCCGGGACAGGACACAGATACGCAGTATTTT
CASSLVPGQDTDTQYF
>.|TRBJ2-7|TRBV29-1|13|TRBD1
TGCAGCGTTGGAGGGACAGGGGTCTACGAGCAGTACTTC
CSVGGTGVYEQYF
>.|TRBJ2-2|TRBV6-5|13|TRBD1
TGTGCCAGCAGGGACAGGGCAGGCGGGGAGCTGTTTTTT
CASRDRAGGELFF
>once|TRBJ1-3|TRBV28|16|.
TGTGCCAGCAGTCCGACCCCTTGGACAGCTGGAAACACCATATATTTT
CASSPTPWTAGNTIYF
>.|TRBJ2-7|TRBV11-2|12|.
TGTGCCAGCAGCTTAGCAGGCGACGAGCAGTACTTC
CASSLAGDEQYF
>few|TRBJ1-2|TRBV27|14|TRBD1
TGTGCCAGCAGTCGGACAGGGTTCTACTATGGCTACACCTTC
CASSRTGFYYGYTF
>.|TRBJ2-3|TRBV27|13|.
TGTGCCAGCAGTCAGGGGACCTTGGATACGCAGTATTTT
CASSQGTLDTQYF
>once|TRBJ2-7|TRBV28|13|.
TGTGCCAGCAGTTTGGGCCGTACCTACGAGCAGTACTTC
CASSLGRTYEQYF
>.|TRBJ1-6|TRBV28|11|.
TGTGCCAGCGGTTATAATTCACCCCTCCACTTT
CASGYNSPLHF
>.|TRBJ1-4|TRBV9|14|TRBD1
TGTGCCAGCAGCCTCACAGGGGCTAATGAAAAACTGTTTTTT
CASSLTGANEKLFF
>.|TRBJ2-2|TRBV2|16|TRBD1
TGTGCCAGCGATCTCCCGGGACAGGGGCACACCGGGGAGCTGTTTTTT
CASDLPGQGHTGELFF
>.|TRBJ2-7|TRBV7-2|12|.
TGTGCCAGCAGCCTACAAAGCTACGAGCAGTACTTC
CASSLQSYEQYF
>.|TRBJ2-5|TRBV27|18|TRBD2
TGTGCCAGCAGTTTACTGCCCCGGACTAGCGGGGGCCAAGAGACCCAGTACTTC
CASSLLPRTSGGQETQYF